This T cell receptor beta chain was found in a study of post-analysis software for immune sequencing data. Study in general: As for disease course, relapsing-remitting, secondary progressive and progressive-relapsing multiple sclerosis were all included.

Study-level results: For normalized Chao1 diversity, multiple sclerosis patients scored significantly lower than controls did. Elevated frequency relative to controls characterized four or five TRBV segments in patients, TRBV5-6, TRBV5-1 and TRBV20-1 among them. Strong co-clustering by F measure linked samples that shared a preparation batch.

Unique molecular identifiers were built into the TCR beta cDNA libraries. It was from about 1 to 10 million T cells that 500,000 or so cDNA molecules came. TCRdb re-called the PCR reads with MiXCR, one entry per CDR3 protein. The sample lists 450,000 to 650,000 distinct CDR3 sequences; 44% were seen once. To note about this clonotype: Its antigen is unidentified.

V gave up 0 bases and J gave up 10 bases, with 13 bases separating them. In germline, CDR1 is SGHTA, CDR2 FQGTGA. The CDR3 runs to 14 residues. The source material was blood. The TCR originated in a girl aged 5-17 years with multiple sclerosis. The chain uses TRBV7-3 and TRBJ2-1; TRBD2 is a possible D gene (6 bases). The CDR3 reads CASSLTGGSSEQFF. The CDR3 region has the DNA TGTGCCAGCAGCTTAACTGGAGGGAGTTCGGAGCAGTTCTTC.